This is a list of T cell receptor beta chains from one sample in a study of blood T cells in healthy people across ages. One entry per CDR3 protein results from TCRdb running MiXCR on the 5' RACE reads. The sample holds 800,000 or so distinct CDR3 sequences, 60% to 80% seen once. The sequenced material came from blood. All receptors come from a man aged 30 to 39 in good health. The CDR3 runs from the conserved cysteine through the conserved F or W. D genes are given only for firm matches. The listing skips clone size in some rows; elsewhere it reads once, few, many or a size class.

V	D	size	length	J	DNA	CDR3
TRBV6-2/TRBV6-3	.	.	16	TRBJ1-2	TGTGCCAGCAGTTATCGGCGGTCAGCAACTATCTATGGCTACACCTTC	CASSYRRSATIYGYTF
TRBV12-3/TRBV12-4	.	.	16	TRBJ2-5	TGTGCCAGCAGTTCGTTCTGGGCCGATACACAAGAGACCCAGTACTTC	CASSSFWADTQETQYF
TRBV5-1	.	.	14	TRBJ1-5	TGCGCCAGCAGCCTGGATGCCAGCAATCAGCCCCAGCATTTT	CASSLDASNQPQHF
TRBV11-2	.	.	15	TRBJ2-5	TGTGCCAGCAGCTTAGATCCGGGGCAGCAAGAGACCCAGTACTTC	CASSLDPGQQETQYF
TRBV28	.	few	12	TRBJ2-7	TGTGCCAGCAGTTTCCCCCGGGCATTGCAGTACTTC	CASSFPRALQYF
TRBV5-6	.	few	15	TRBJ2-7	TGTGCCAGCAGCCCCAGGGGCAGCAGCTCCTACGAGCAGTACTTC	CASSPRGSSSYEQYF
TRBV20-1	TRBD1	.	17	TRBJ1-1	TGCAGTGCTAGAGATGACGGACAGGGGGCGCGCAACACTGAAGCTTTCTTT	CSARDDGQGARNTEAFF
TRBV3-1	.	once	13	TRBJ2-5	TGTGCCAGCAGCCAAGACGTATCAGGGACCCAGTACTTC	CASSQDVSGTQYF
TRBV5-1	.	.	13	TRBJ2-7	TGCGCCGGCAGCTTGTACGGCACCTACGAGCAGTACTTC	CAGSLYGTYEQYF
TRBV5-1	.	.	15	TRBJ2-5	TGCGCCAGCAGCTTGCTCGGGGCAGCAGGAGAGACCCAGTACTTC	CASSLLGAAGETQYF
TRBV4-3	.	.	14	TRBJ2-5	TGCGCCAGCAGCCAAGGACTGAACCAAGAGACCCAGTACTTC	CASSQGLNQETQYF
TRBV7-2	TRBD2	few	16	TRBJ2-3	TGTGCCAGCAGCGTACTAGCGGGGGGGCGGGCAGATACGCAGTATTTT	CASSVLAGGRADTQYF
TRBV20-1	TRBD1	.	15	TRBJ2-6	TGCAGTGCAGCGACAGGGGGCAGTGGGGCCAACGTCCTGACTTTC	CSAATGGSGANVLTF
TRBV6-5	.	few	18	TRBJ2-6	TGTGCCAGCAGTTCCCCGGATGGGGGTTACTCTGGGGCCAACGTCCTGACTTTC	CASSSPDGGYSGANVLTF
TRBV9	.	.	15	TRBJ2-7	TGTGCCAGCAGCGTAGGCGGCAGATGGACCTACGAGCAGTACTTC	CASSVGGRWTYEQYF
TRBV7-2	.	many	12	TRBJ2-7	TGTGCCAGCAGTTCCCAGGGATACGAGCAGTACTTC	CASSSQGYEQYF
TRBV12-3/TRBV12-4	.	.	13	TRBJ2-5	TGTACCAGCACCGTCGGAGGGGGAGAGACCCAGTACTTC	CTSTVGGGETQYF
TRBV15	.	.	12	TRBJ1-2	TGTGCCACCAGCAGAGACCCCTATGGCTACACCTTC	CATSRDPYGYTF
TRBV25-1	.	.	14	TRBJ2-7	TGTGCCAGCACCCAAGGGACACCCCGGTACGAGCAGTACTTC	CASTQGTPRYEQYF
TRBV20-1	.	.	12	TRBJ2-1	TGCAGTGCTCCTCAGCTCTACAATGAGCAGTTCTTC	CSAPQLYNEQFF
TRBV18	.	.	18	TRBJ1-5	TGTGCCAGCTCACCACCAGGGGCAGTTGGCTATAGCGATCAGCCCCAGCATTTT	CASSPPGAVGYSDQPQHF
TRBV7-9	.	once	14	TRBJ2-5	TGTGCCAGCAGCTCGGGACACCCTCTCGAGCGGCAGTACTTC	CASSSGHPLERQYF
TRBV12-3/TRBV12-4	TRBD1	few	17	TRBJ2-3	TGTGCCAGCAGTGGCGTGGGACAGGGTTTGGGTGGAGATACGCAGTATTTT	CASSGVGQGLGGDTQYF
TRBV6-5	.	few	14	TRBJ2-7	TGTGCCAGCAGTTACGGGTTGTCGAGCTACGAGCAGTACTTC	CASSYGLSSYEQYF
TRBV7-8	.	.	15	TRBJ2-7	TGTGCCAGCAGCCCCTGGACATACAACCCCTACGAGCAGTACTTC	CASSPWTYNPYEQYF
TRBV5-4	.	.	13	TRBJ1-6	TGTGCCAGCAGCTCTCGATCCTATTCACCCCTCCACTTT	CASSSRSYSPLHF
TRBV18	.	few	14	TRBJ2-1	TGTGCCAGCTCCCCGCGGGACAGTAACAATGAGCAGTTCTTC	CASSPRDSNNEQFF
TRBV6-2/TRBV6-3	TRBD1	.	14	TRBJ2-1	TGTGCCAGCAGTTTTGGACAGGGGAGGAATGAGCAGTTCTTC	CASSFGQGRNEQFF
TRBV5-8	.	once	16	TRBJ2-3	TGTGCCAGCAGCTTGGGAGGGCATGGAAGCACAGATACGCAGTATTTT	CASSLGGHGSTDTQYF
TRBV15	.	.	13	TRBJ2-5	TGTGCCACCAGCAGAGGCGACTACGGGACCCAGTACTTC	CATSRGDYGTQYF
TRBV6-2/TRBV6-3	.	.	16	TRBJ2-7	TGTGCCAGCAGTACGCCGGGACTGCCATTGACCTACGAGCAGTACTTC	CASSTPGLPLTYEQYF
TRBV10-3	TRBD2	.	16	TRBJ2-3	TGTGCCATCAGTGAGCCAATGGGACTAGGAACAGATACGCAGTATTTT	CAISEPMGLGTDTQYF
TRBV6-5	.	few	12	TRBJ1-4	TGTGCCAGCAGTCGGACAAATGAAAAACTGTTTTTT	CASSRTNEKLFF
TRBV9	.	.	12	TRBJ1-2	TGTGCCAGCAGCGCGGGAGTGGAGGGCTACACCTTC	CASSAGVEGYTF
TRBV29-1	.	few	14	TRBJ2-3	TGCAGCGTTGGACGACAGGCCTACACAGATACGCAGTATTTT	CSVGRQAYTDTQYF
TRBV4-1	.	.	13	TRBJ1-4	TGCGCCAGCAGCAGGGCAGAGGGTGAAAAACTGTTTTTT	CASSRAEGEKLFF
TRBV4-2	TRBD1	.	16	TRBJ2-1	TGTGCCAGCAGCGACAGACAGGGGGCTGTCTACAATGAGCAGTTCTTC	CASSDRQGAVYNEQFF
TRBV5-4	TRBD1	.	13	TRBJ2-1	TGTGCCAGCAGCCTTTACAGGGGGCGAGAGCAGTTCTTC	CASSLYRGREQFF
TRBV28	.	few	11	TRBJ2-7	TGTGCCAGCAGCCAGAATACCGAGCAGTACTTC	CASSQNTEQYF
TRBV7-2	.	few	14	TRBJ2-7	TGTGCCAGCAGCGGGGGGGCCACCGTCTACGAGCAGTACTTC	CASSGGATVYEQYF
TRBV4-3	TRBD2	.	17	TRBJ2-2	TGCGCCAGCAGCCAAGATTTGGGCGGGGGAAGGACCGGGGAGCTGTTTTTT	CASSQDLGGGRTGELFF
TRBV28	TRBD2	.	15	TRBJ2-3	TGTGCCAGCAGTTTATTTCGGGGGGGGTCAGATACGCAGTATTTT	CASSLFRGGSDTQYF
TRBV7-2	.	once	18	TRBJ2-7	TGTGCCAGCAGCTTAGCTATTAAGGGGGGGCCCTACCCCAACGAGCAGTACTTC	CASSLAIKGGPYPNEQYF
TRBV7-2	.	.	15	TRBJ2-1	TGTGCCAGCAGCTTGGGGGGATTCTCCTACAATGAGCAGTTCTTC	CASSLGGFSYNEQFF
TRBV6-5	.	.	11	TRBJ2-7	TGTGCCAGCTTGGACGGTTACGAGCAGTACTTC	CASLDGYEQYF
TRBV7-9	.	.	12	TRBJ2-4	TGTGCCAGCAGCTTAGTGGGAGGATCCCAGTACTTC	CASSLVGGSQYF
TRBV4-2	.	.	16	TRBJ2-5	TGTGCCAGCAGCCAAGGACCCCCCGGGCTTCAAGAGACCCAGTACTTC	CASSQGPPGLQETQYF
TRBV9	TRBD2	.	17	TRBJ2-1	TGTGCCAGCAGCGTATCGGGACTAGCGGGGGCCTACAATGAGCAGTTCTTC	CASSVSGLAGAYNEQFF
TRBV24-1	.	.	14	TRBJ2-1	TGTGCCACCAGTGATGGGATCTACTACAATGAGCAGTTCTTC	CATSDGIYYNEQFF
TRBV6-6	.	.	16	TRBJ1-5	TGTGCCAGCAGTTACCGGGGACAAAATAGCAATCAGCCCCAGCATTTT	CASSYRGQNSNQPQHF
TRBV7-8	.	.	15	TRBJ1-5	TGTGCCAGCAGCTTAGCGACAAGGGGCAATCAGCCCCAGCATTTT	CASSLATRGNQPQHF